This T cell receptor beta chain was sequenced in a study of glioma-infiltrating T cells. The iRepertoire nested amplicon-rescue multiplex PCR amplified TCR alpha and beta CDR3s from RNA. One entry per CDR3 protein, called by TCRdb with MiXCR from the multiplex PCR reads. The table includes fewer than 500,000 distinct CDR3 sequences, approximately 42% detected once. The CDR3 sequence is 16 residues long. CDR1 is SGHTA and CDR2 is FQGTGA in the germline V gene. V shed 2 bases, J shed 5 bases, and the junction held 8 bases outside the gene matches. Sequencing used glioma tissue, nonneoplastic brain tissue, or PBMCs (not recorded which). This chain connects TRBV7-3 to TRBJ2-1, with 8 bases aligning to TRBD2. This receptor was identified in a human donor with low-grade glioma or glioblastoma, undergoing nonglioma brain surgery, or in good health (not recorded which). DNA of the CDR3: TGTGCCAGCAGCTTATCTGGCGGGAGGCCCCACAATGAGCAGTTCTTC. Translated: CASSLSGGRPHNEQFF.